This T cell receptor (beta chain) was profiled in a study of blood T cells in healthy people across ages. Germline V gives CDR1 LGHDT, CDR2 YNNKEL (reference sequence). With 5 bases removed from V and 6 bases from J, the gap between germline ends came to 17 bases. The CDR3 extends over 15 amino acids. A second roughly 6 to 11 cycle PCR used barcoded and J-beta primers. Via MiXCR, TCRdb re-called the 5' RACE reads, giving one row per CDR3 protein. The sample has approximately 2,000,000 distinct CDR3 sequences; about 39% are singletons. The sequenced sample consisted of blood. This clonotype originated in a human donor in good health. The chain uses TRBV3-1 and TRBJ2-1, with D possibly TRBD1 on 6 matching bases. The CDR3 loop reads CASSSRGGLSNEQFF. CDR3 coding DNA: TGTGCCAGCAGCTCCAGGGGCGGCCTAAGCAATGAGCAGTTCTTC.